The sample holds a few counts of the clone carrying this T cell receptor (beta chain). This entry comes from a study of blood T cell repertoires in COVID-19. The overall study: Samples representing acute and convalescent COVID-19 were sourced from the United States, Italy and Spain. The cDNA or gDNA used as material had been derived from T cells, B-cell-depleted T cells, or PBMCs.

Methods used by the authors: Reference gene primer amplification yielded estimated nucleated cell counts. Method: immunoSEQ multiplex PCR; TCRdb's copy keeps in-frame clones and lacks some. V, J and clone size are those of that table, while D and trimming were read from the DNA. The profile shows about 98,000 clones, approximately 89% of them singletons. Losses at the gene ends were 5 bases for V and 7 bases for J; bases not matched to a gene: 10. CDR1 and CDR2 from the germline V gene are MDHEN and SYDVKM. The CDR3 is 15 amino acids. The sequenced sample consisted of peripheral blood. The receptor was derived from a man in his fifties with acute or convalescent COVID-19. The chain employs TRBV28 and TRBJ2-2; 7 bases map to TRBD2. The CDR3 DNA follows: TGTGCCAGCAGTCAAATGCGGGAGAGCGTCGGGGAGCTGTTTTTT. Protein product: CASSQMRESVGELFF. Full variable domain (outside the CDR3, taken from reference TRBV28 and TRBJ2-2): DVKVTQSSRYLVKRTGEKVFLECVQDMDHENMFWYRQDPGLGLRLIYFSYDVKMKEKGDIPEGYSVSREKKERFSLILESASTNQTSMYLCASSQMRESVGELFFGEGSRLTVL.